A single sample gave rise to the 18 T cell receptor beta chains below, sequenced in a study of tissue T cells after allogeneic stem cell transplantation. TCRdb keeps only in-frame clones here, not all; method: immunoSEQ multiplex PCR. The sample carries around 6,000 clones, 46% recorded once. Time point given: mouse harvest day 7 after allogeneic transplant. Mouse grafts combined 10^7 T-cell-depleted bone marrow cells with 10^6 splenic CD5+ T cells. Source material: skin. Receptors originate from a female BALB/c mouse given C57BL/6 T cells with graft-versus-host disease after an allogeneic hematopoietic cell transplant.

This clone was seen more than once but under ten times. All gene names here are mouse names. The read ends 1 residue early relative to the CDR3; the germline J gene fills the gap. The chain combines TRBV24 with TRBJ2-7; D might be TRBD1 (6 bases). The CDR3 totals 13 residues. The V end lost 6 bases, the J end lost 2 bases, and 11 bases lay between the germline ends. From germline, CDR1 is KGHTA and CDR2 FRNEEI. The CDR3 is CASRVRDTYEQYF. The CDR3 DNA, read in part, is TGTGCCAGCAGAGTCCGGGACACCTATGAACAGTAC.

Concerning this clone: The gene names here belong to mouse. The read finishes 1 residue shy of the CDR3 end, and the germline J gene is used to complete it. The gene calls are TRBV26 and TRBJ1-2, with D hard to call. V was shortened by 4 bases and J by 0 bases, with 9 bases between the two germline ends. There are 14 residues in the CDR3. Per the germline V gene, CDR1 is KGHPV and CDR2 is FQNQEV (reference sequence). Incomplete CDR3 DNA: TGTGCCAGCAGTCCCGACACCGCAAACTCCGACTACACC. Protein product: CASSPDTANSDYT. The whole CDR3 reads CASSPDTANSDYTF.

In its sample, this clone was seen a few times. These gene names are mouse names. The read gets to within 1 residue of the CDR3 end, and the germline J gene fills in the rest. V and J are TRBV14 and TRBJ1-6; 9 bases agree with TRBD1. TRBJ1-6 is classed as an ORF, of uncertain function. CDR3 size: 16 residues. V lost 4 bases, J lost 4 bases, and 6 bases stayed unmatched. Germline CDR1 and CDR2: SGHDT and FRDEAV. The CDR3 bases that were read are TGTGCCAGCAGTCACAGGGGGCGAGGGTATAATTCGCCCCTCTAC. Translation: CASSHRGRGYNSPLY. The CDR3 reads in full as CASSHRGRGYNSPLYF.

On this clone: Here the gene names and germline are mouse. The read ends 1 residue before the CDR3 terminus; that terminus is restored from the germline J gene. The chain uses TRBV3 and TRBJ2-7; 10 nucleotides match TRBD2. Germline assignment: CDR1 SNHLY and CDR2 FYNGKV (reference sequence). V trimming: 1 base; J trimming: 8 bases; junction bases outside the gene matches: 2. The CDR3 contains 13 residues. The CDR3 loop reads CASSLGDWGKQYF. CDR3 DNA, as far as it was read: TGTGCCAGCAGCTTAGGGGACTGGGGAAAACAGTAC.

Worth noting for this clone: Mouse gene names and germline throughout. Coverage ceases 1 residue before the CDR3 finishes, and the germline J gene fills in the end. The J gene is TRBJ1-1, the V gene TRBV26, with 10 bases that match TRBD1. Trimming cost V 4 bases and J 5 bases; bases outside gene matches: 1. The CDR3 sequence is 13 residues long. Germline assignment: CDR1 KGHPV and CDR2 FQNQEV (reference sequence). Incomplete CDR3 DNA: TGTGCCAGCAGTCGGGGACAGGGGACAGAAGTCTTC. Protein: CASSRGQGTEVF. The entire CDR3 sequence reads CASSRGQGTEVFF.

A note on this clone: Gene names follow the mouse nomenclature. The read terminates 1 residue ahead of where the CDR3 ends, so the germline J gene completes it. This chain links TRBV19 with TRBJ2-7; 10 bases fit TRBD2. CDR1 FNHDT and CDR2 SITEND come from the germline V gene (reference sequence). The CDR3 is 15 amino acids. V was clipped by 4 bases and J by 1 base; unmatched bases: 5. The sequenced part of the CDR3 DNA is TGTGCCAGCAGTCCCGGGACTGGGGTTTCCTATGAACAGTAC. This translates into CASSPGTGVSYEQY. The whole CDR3 region reads CASSPGTGVSYEQYF.

As regards this clone: Gene and germline names: mouse. The read ends 1 residue early relative to the CDR3; the germline J gene fills the gap. This rearrangement joins TRBV26 to TRBJ1-4; D unresolved. The V gene lost 4 bases and the J gene lost 5 bases, with 11 bases spanning the gap. CDR1 is KGHPV, CDR2 FQNQEV, per germline (reference sequence). This CDR3 region has 14 residues. Partial CDR3 DNA: TGTGCCAGCAGTCCGGGAGTTTGGAACGAAAGATTATTT. Translating it yields CASSPGVWNERLF. The full-length CDR3 reads as CASSPGVWNERLFF. The whole variable domain, remainder taken from reference TRBV26 and TRBJ1-4, is NSKVIQTPRYLVKGQGQKAKMRCIPEKGHPVVFWYQQNKNNEFKFLINFQNQEVLQQIDMTEKRFSAECPSNSPCSLEIQSSEAGDSALYLCASSPGVWNERLFFGHGTKLSVL.

Of note for this clone: Mouse germline and gene names are used. CDR3 bases read: TGTGCCAGCAGTCTGTCGATCTGGGGGGCTAGTCAAAACACCTTGTAC. It yields the protein CASSLSIWGASQNTLY. The whole CDR3 sequence is CASSLSIWGASQNTLYF. The genes are TRBV26 and TRBJ2-4, with 8 nucleotides matching TRBD2. The CDR3 extends 1 residue past the end of the read, so its final part is completed from the germline J gene. The CDR3 runs 17 residues. Germline values: CDR1 KGHPV, CDR2 FQNQEV (reference sequence). V was pared by 0 bases and J by 0 bases, with 5 bases of the junction left unmatched.

Remarks on this clone: The listed genes are named as in mouse. The CDR3 end is not reached by the read, which stops 1 residue before it; the germline J gene fills it in. The rearrangement joins TRBV26 to TRBJ1-1; D possibly corresponds to TRBD1 (6 bases). This CDR3 has 12 residues. Trimming removed 4 bases at V and 6 bases at J, with 9 bases between. The germline V gene has CDR1 KGHPV and CDR2 FQNQEV (reference sequence). The CDR3 DNA, read in part, is TGTGCCAGCAGTCCAGGGACATCAGAAGTCTTC. Residues: CASSPGTSEVF. The CDR3 reads in full as CASSPGTSEVFF.

With regard to this clone: The listed genes are named as in mouse. The read halts 1 residue ahead of the CDR3 end, with the missing end drawn from the germline J gene. The chain combines TRBV13-1 with TRBJ1-1; 8 nucleotides line up with TRBD1. CDR3 length equals 15 residues. CDR1 is NSHNY and CDR2 is SYGAGN in the germline V gene. Losses at the gene ends were 3 bases for V and 1 base for J; bases not matched to a gene: 5. The covered CDR3 bases are TGTGCCAGCAGTGCCTACAGGGGGAGGAACACAGAAGTCTTC. Its translation is CASSAYRGRNTEVF. The full CDR3 is CASSAYRGRNTEVFF.

For this clone: Each gene name is a mouse one. The CDR3 end lies 1 residue beyond the end of the read and is filled in from the germline J gene. The V gene is TRBV13-3, the J gene TRBJ2-5, with D tentatively TRBD2 (6 bases). Germline loops: CDR1 NNHDY, CDR2 SYVADS. CDR3 length: 14 residues. Trimming left V 2 bases short and J 3 bases short, with 10 bases between. The DNA read from the CDR3 is TGTGCCAGCAGTGAGGCTGGGGCTCAAGACACCCAGTAC. It codes for CASSEAGAQDTQY. The entire CDR3 sequence reads CASSEAGAQDTQYF.

Concerning this clone itself: Gene names denote mouse genes. Read sequence stops 1 residue before the CDR3 end, and the germline J gene provides the missing end. V and J are TRBV3 and TRBJ1-1; 8 nucleotides align to TRBD1. The trim removed 5 bases at V and 1 base at J, leaving 6 bases unmatched. CDR1 and CDR2 (germline): SNHLY, FYNGKV (reference sequence). There are 15 residues in the CDR3. The DNA read from the CDR3 is TGTGCCAGCAGCCCCTCGGGACAGGCGAACACAGAAGTCTTC. Protein product: CASSPSGQANTEVF. The full CDR3 sequence reads CASSPSGQANTEVFF.

The table lists this clone with a few counts. The gene symbols are mouse symbols. With the read ending 1 residue before the CDR3 end, the germline J gene is used to fill in that end. The chain is built from TRBV26 and TRBJ2-2, with D possibly matching TRBD2 (6 bases). The germline V gene has CDR1 KGHPV and CDR2 FQNQEV (reference sequence). The CDR3 sequence is 15 residues long. The ends were cut back, 4 bases at V and 0 bases at J, with 9 bases in the middle. The chain's CDR3 is CASSPTGTNTGQLYF. The part of the CDR3 DNA that was read is TGTGCCAGCAGTCCCACTGGGACAAACACCGGGCAGCTCTAC.

This clone occurred a few times. Germline and genes here are mouse. The read terminates 1 residue ahead of where the CDR3 ends, so the germline J gene completes it. This chain connects TRBV3 to TRBJ1-2; possible D gene TRBD1, 6 bases. This CDR3 is built from 14 residues. Trimming took 4 bases from V and 4 from J, leaving 13 bases between them. CDR1 is SNHLY and CDR2 is FYNGKV in the germline V gene (reference sequence). The covered CDR3 bases are TGTGCCAGCAGCTCCCCGGGGGGCAGCTCCGACTACACC. Its protein product is CASSSPGGSSDYT. The CDR3, in full, reads CASSSPGGSSDYTF.

Turning to this clone: Each gene name is a mouse one. The CDR3 end is not reached by the read, which stops 1 residue before it; the germline J gene fills it in. The chain couples TRBV23 to TRBJ2-4; the table assigns TRBD1, which was not confirmed against the DNA. The CDR3 is 15 amino acids. Germline V gene sequence: CDR1 KGHTA, CDR2 FQNQQP. The part of the CDR3 DNA that was read is TGCTCCAGCAGTCGGGACAGGGGGAGTCAAAACACCTTGTAC. This translates into CSSSRDRGSQNTLY. The whole CDR3 region reads CSSSRDRGSQNTLYF.

This clone occurred a few times. Mouse gene names apply. The CDR3 goes on 1 residue after the read ends, and that part is filled in from the germline J gene. Other DNA sequences of this sample code for an identical CDR3. This chain links TRBV23 with TRBJ1-1; the D call of TRBD1 is as the table states it, not checked on the DNA. The CDR3 contains 13 residues. CDR1 and CDR2 from the germline V gene are KGHTA and FQNQQP. Incomplete CDR3 DNA: TGCTCCAGCAGTCAAAGGCAGGGCACAGAAGTCTTC. It translates to CSSSQRQGTEVF. Given in full, the CDR3 is CSSSQRQGTEVFF. The variable domain in full, with the rest retrieved from reference TRBV23 and TRBJ1-1, is DAAVTQKPRYLIKMKGQEAEMKCIPEKGHTAVFWYQQKQSKELKFLIYFQNQQPLDQIDMVKERFSAVCPSSSLCSLGIRTCEAEDSALYLCSSSQRQGTEVFFGKGTRLTVV.

A remark on this clone: Mouse gene names apply. The sequenced fragment ends 1 residue before the CDR3 boundary, so the rest is inferred from the germline J gene. The rearrangement joins TRBV12-1 to TRBJ2-4; D is ambiguous. The germline gives CDR1 SGHSN, CDR2 HYEKVE. V was cut by 4 bases and J by 0 bases, with 7 bases left in between. This CDR3 has 13 residues. The CDR3 loop reads CASSLVSQNTLYF. The covered CDR3 bases are TGTGCCAGCTCGCTGGTTAGTCAAAACACCTTGTAC.

This clone has more than one count but fewer than ten. The genes and germline here are from mouse. The CDR3 extends 1 residue past the end of the read, so its final part is completed from the germline J gene. V usage is TRBV26 and J usage is TRBJ2-4, with D possibly TRBD1 on 5 matching bases. Per germline, CDR1 KGHPV and CDR2 FQNQEV (reference sequence). Trimming stripped 4 bases from V and 2 bases from J, with 10 bases between. This CDR3 comprises 14 residues. Here the CDR3 reads CASSPGHNQNTLYF. CDR3 DNA, as far as it was read: TGTGCCAGCAGTCCCGGACACAATCAAAACACCTTGTAC.